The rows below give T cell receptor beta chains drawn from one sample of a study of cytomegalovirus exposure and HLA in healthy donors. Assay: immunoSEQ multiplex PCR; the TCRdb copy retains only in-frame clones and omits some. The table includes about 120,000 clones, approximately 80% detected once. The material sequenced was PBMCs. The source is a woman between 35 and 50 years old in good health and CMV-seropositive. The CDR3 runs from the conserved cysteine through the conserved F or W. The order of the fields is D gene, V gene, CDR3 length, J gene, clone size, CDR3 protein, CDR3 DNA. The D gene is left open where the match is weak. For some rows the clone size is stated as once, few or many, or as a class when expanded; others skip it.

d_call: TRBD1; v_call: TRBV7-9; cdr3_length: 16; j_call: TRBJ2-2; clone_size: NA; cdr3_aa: CASSYPGQGGTGELFF; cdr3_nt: TGTGCCAGCAGCTACCCGGGACAGGGGGGCACCGGGGAGCTGTTTTTT
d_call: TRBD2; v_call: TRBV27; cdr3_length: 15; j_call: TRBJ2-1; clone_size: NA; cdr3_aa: CASRAGLGTYNEQFF; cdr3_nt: TGTGCCAGCAGGGCTGGACTAGGGACCTACAATGAGCAGTTCTTC
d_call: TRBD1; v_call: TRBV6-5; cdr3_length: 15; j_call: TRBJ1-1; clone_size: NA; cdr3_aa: CASSSGQITYGEAFF; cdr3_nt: TGTGCCAGCAGTTCGGGACAGATTACCTACGGTGAAGCTTTCTTT
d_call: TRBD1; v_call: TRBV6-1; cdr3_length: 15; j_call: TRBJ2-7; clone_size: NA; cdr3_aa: CASSTGTDHSYEQYF; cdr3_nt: TGTGCCAGCAGCACCGGGACAGACCACTCCTACGAGCAGTACTTC
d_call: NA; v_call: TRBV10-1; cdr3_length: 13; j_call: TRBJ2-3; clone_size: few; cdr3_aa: CASRAGVTDTQYF; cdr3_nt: TGCGCCAGCAGGGCAGGGGTTACGGATACGCAGTATTTT
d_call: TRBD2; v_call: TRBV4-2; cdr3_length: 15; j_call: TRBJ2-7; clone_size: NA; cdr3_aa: CASSPGLAGAYEQYF; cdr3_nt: TGTGCCAGCAGCCCTGGACTAGCGGGAGCGTACGAGCAGTACTTC
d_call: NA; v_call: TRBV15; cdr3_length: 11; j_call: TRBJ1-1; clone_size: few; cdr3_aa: CATGGDTEAFF; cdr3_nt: TGTGCCACCGGGGGGGACACTGAAGCTTTCTTT
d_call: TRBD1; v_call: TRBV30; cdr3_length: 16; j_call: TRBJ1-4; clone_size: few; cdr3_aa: CAWSDGEGTGPEKLFF; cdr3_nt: TGTGCCTGGAGTGATGGAGAAGGGACAGGGCCTGAAAAACTGTTTTTT
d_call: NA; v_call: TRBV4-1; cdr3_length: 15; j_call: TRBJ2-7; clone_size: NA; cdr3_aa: CASSQVKGQTYEQYF; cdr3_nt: TGCGCCAGCAGCCAAGTCAAGGGGCAAACCTACGAGCAGTACTTC
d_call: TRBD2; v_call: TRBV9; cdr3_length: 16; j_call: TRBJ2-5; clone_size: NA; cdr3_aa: CASSLGLAGAQETQYF; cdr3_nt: TGTGCCAGCAGCCTGGGACTAGCGGGAGCCCAAGAGACCCAGTACTTC
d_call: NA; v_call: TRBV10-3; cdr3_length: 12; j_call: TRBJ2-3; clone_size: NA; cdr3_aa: CAISEPDRPQYF; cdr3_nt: TGTGCCATCAGTGAGCCGGACAGACCCCAGTATTTT
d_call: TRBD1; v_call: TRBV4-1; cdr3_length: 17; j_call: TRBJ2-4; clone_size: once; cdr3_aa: CASSQGPDRGGKNIQYF; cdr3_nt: TGCGCCAGCAGCCAAGGTCCGGACAGGGGAGGCAAAAACATTCAGTACTTC
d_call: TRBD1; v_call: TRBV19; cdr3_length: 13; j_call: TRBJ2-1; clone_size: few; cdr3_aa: CASGGTGINEQFF; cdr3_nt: TGTGCCTCGGGCGGGACAGGGATTAATGAGCAGTTCTTC
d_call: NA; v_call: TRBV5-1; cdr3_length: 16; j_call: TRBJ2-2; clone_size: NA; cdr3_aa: CASFPFYGERSGELFF; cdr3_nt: TGCGCCAGCTTTCCGTTTTACGGGGAAAGGTCCGGGGAGCTGTTTTTT
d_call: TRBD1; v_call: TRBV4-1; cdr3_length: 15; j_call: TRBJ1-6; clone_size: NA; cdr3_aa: CASSRDRDLRGPLHF; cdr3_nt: TGCGCCAGCAGCCGGGACAGAGATTTAAGGGGACCCCTCCACTTT
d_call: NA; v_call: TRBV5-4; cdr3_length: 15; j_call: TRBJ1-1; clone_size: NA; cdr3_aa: CASSLVGSMNTEAFF; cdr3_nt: TGTGCCAGCAGCTTGGTGGGCAGCATGAACACTGAAGCTTTCTTT
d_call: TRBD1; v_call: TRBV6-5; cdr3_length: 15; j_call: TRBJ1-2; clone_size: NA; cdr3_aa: CASSYSMDRAYGYTF; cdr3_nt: TGTGCCAGCAGTTACTCGATGGACAGGGCCTATGGCTACACCTTC
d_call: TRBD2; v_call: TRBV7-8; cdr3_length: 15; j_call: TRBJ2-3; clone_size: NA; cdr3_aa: CASSLTGTSADTQYF; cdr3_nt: TGTGCCAGCAGCTTAACGGGGACTAGTGCAGATACGCAGTATTTT
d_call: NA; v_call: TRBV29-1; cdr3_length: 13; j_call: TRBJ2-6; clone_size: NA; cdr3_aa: CSVPGAGANVLTF; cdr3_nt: TGCAGCGTCCCGGGGGCTGGGGCCAACGTCCTGACTTTC
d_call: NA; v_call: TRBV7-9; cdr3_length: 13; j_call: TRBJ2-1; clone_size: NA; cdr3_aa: CASSLFSYNEQFF; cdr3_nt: TGTGCCAGCAGCCTTTTCTCCTACAATGAGCAGTTCTTC
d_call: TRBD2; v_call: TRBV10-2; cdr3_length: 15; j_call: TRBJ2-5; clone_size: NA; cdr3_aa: CASGVTSGGKETQYF; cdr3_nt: TGCGCCAGCGGAGTGACTAGCGGGGGGAAAGAGACCCAGTACTTC
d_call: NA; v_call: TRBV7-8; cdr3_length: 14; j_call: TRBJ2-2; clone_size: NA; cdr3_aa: CASSLTGEAGELFF; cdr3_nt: TGTGCCAGCAGCTTAACAGGGGAGGCCGGGGAGCTGTTTTTT
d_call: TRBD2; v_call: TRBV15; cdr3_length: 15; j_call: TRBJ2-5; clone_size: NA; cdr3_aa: CATSAPGGRGETQYF; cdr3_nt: TGTGCCACCAGCGCGCCGGGGGGGCGGGGAGAGACCCAGTACTTC
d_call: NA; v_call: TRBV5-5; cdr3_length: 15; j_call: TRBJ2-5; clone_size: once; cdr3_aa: CASWRGNSLQETQYF; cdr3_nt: TGTGCCAGCTGGCGGGGAAACTCCCTCCAAGAGACCCAGTACTTC
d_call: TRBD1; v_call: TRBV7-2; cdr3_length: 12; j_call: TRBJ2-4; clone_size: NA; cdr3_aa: CASSEPGQRLYF; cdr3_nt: TGTGCCAGCAGCGAGCCGGGACAGAGGCTGTACTTC
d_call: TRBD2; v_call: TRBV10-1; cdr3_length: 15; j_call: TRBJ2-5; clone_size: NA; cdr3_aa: CASSDSNGGKETQYF; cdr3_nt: TGCGCCAGCAGTGACTCTAACGGGGGGAAAGAGACCCAGTACTTC
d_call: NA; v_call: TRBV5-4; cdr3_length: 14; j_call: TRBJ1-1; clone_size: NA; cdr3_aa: CASSLSLSVTEAFF; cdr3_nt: TGTGCCAGCAGCTTGTCCCTGAGTGTTACTGAAGCTTTCTTT
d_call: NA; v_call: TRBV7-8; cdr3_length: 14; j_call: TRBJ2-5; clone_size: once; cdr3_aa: CASSLGRRKETQYF; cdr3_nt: TGTGCCAGCAGCTTAGGTCGGAGAAAAGAGACCCAGTACTTC
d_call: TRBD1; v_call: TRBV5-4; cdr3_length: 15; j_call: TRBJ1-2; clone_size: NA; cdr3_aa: CASSRGQGENYGYTF; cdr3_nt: TGTGCCAGCAGCCGCGGACAGGGGGAGAACTATGGCTACACCTTC
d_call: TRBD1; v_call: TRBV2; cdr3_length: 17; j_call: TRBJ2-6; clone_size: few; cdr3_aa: CASRRDRVMAGANVLTF; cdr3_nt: TGTGCCAGCAGACGTGACAGGGTAATGGCTGGGGCCAACGTCCTGACTTTC